This T cell receptor (beta chain) was observed in a study of CD8+ T cells in alopecia areata. Treatment indicated: oral pan-JAK inhibitor, 5-10 mg twice daily. General study findings and limits: Greater clonality was observed in lesional scalp samples, especially alopecia totalis/universalis, versus normal scalp.

It was cDNA, reverse transcribed from extracted RNA, that served as the sequencing template. Profiled with immunoSEQ multiplex PCR; TCRdb holds only in-frame clones, not every one. The sample records 35,000 to 50,000 clones, about three fifths being singletons. Note on this clone: Its antigen is not identified.

Germline V gene data show CDR1 as SNHLY and CDR2 as FYNNEI. J gave up 4 bases and V 3 bases, and 8 bases lay outside the gene matches. The length of the CDR3 is 16 residues. This specimen consisted of CD8+ T cells sorted from blood, obtained at week 4, from a patient treated with tofacitinib. The clonotype was recovered from a human donor with alopecia areata. V gene TRBV2 combines with J gene TRBJ2-5, with 10 bases that match TRBD2. CDR3 bases: TGTGCCAGCAGTGACCTAGCGGGAGCCCTCGGAGAGACCCAGTACTTC. Translated: CASSDLAGALGETQYF.